Listed below are T cell receptor beta chains from one sample, sequenced in a study of post-analysis software for immune sequencing data. In TCRdb, the PCR reads were re-called with MiXCR into one record per CDR3 protein. The sample has about 160,000 distinct CDR3 sequences, roughly 35% seen once; the top ten hold approximately 30%. The sample in question was blood, obtained after autologous hematopoietic stem cell transplantation. Receptors were obtained from a girl between 5 and 17 years old with multiple sclerosis. Both conserved end residues are part of each CDR3. A D gene is named only where the DNA matches it firmly. Where a row states a size, it is once, few, many or the class of an expanded clone; other rows omit it.

D gene	V gene	J gene	CDR3 length	clone size	CDR3 DNA	CDR3 protein
.	TRBV12-3/TRBV12-4	TRBJ2-3	19	.	TGTGCCAGCAGTTTGGGTACGGTAGTGGGAAAGGTGGGAACAGATACGCAGTATTTT	CASSLGTVVGKVGTDTQYF
.	TRBV7-2	TRBJ1-1	15	.	TGTGCCAGCAGCCCCGCGGGGAGGGGGAACACTGAAGCTTTCTTT	CASSPAGRGNTEAFF
TRBD1	TRBV10-2	TRBJ2-7	14	many	TGCGCCAGCAGTGACACAGGGGGAGTCTACGAGCAGTACTTC	CASSDTGGVYEQYF
TRBD1	TRBV20-1	TRBJ2-1	15	.	TGCAGTGCTAGCAGTCTTGGCCGGGACAGAAATGAGCAGTTCTTC	CSASSLGRDRNEQFF
TRBD2	TRBV11-2	TRBJ2-1	14	few	TGTGCCAGCAGCAGCGGGACTAGACATAATGAGCAGTTCTTC	CASSSGTRHNEQFF
.	TRBV19	TRBJ2-1	13	.	TGTGCCAGTATGGAACGGCCCTACAATGAGCAGTTCTTC	CASMERPYNEQFF
.	TRBV28	TRBJ1-2	12	.	TGTGCCAGCAGTTTTTTTAGTCATGGCTACACCTTC	CASSFFSHGYTF
TRBD2	TRBV5-1	TRBJ2-3	14	once	TGCGCCAGCAGCTTCCAGCGGGGGACAGATACGCAGTATTTT	CASSFQRGTDTQYF
.	TRBV11-2	TRBJ2-7	15	.	TGTGCCAGCAGCTTAGTGGGGACTCCCAATTTGGAGCAGTACTTC	CASSLVGTPNLEQYF
TRBD2	TRBV7-2	TRBJ2-5	16	.	TGTGCCAGCAGCTCCCGGACTAGCGGGCCCGGGGAGACCCAGTACTTC	CASSSRTSGPGETQYF
.	TRBV20-1	TRBJ2-5	12	once	TGCAGGGCTAGGCCGCGGGCAGAGACCCAGTACTTC	CRARPRAETQYF
.	TRBV20-1	TRBJ1-2	15	few	TGCAGTGCTAGCCACCCTGGGGCCCAGGGAAATGGCTACACCTTC	CSASHPGAQGNGYTF
.	TRBV25-1	TRBJ1-1	13	few	TGTGCCAGCAGTGACTATGAGGACACTGAAGCTTTCTTT	CASSDYEDTEAFF
.	TRBV4-1	TRBJ2-5	16	.	TGCGCCAGCAGCCAAGATGGGGCGGGGCAATCAGAGACCCAGCACTTC	CASSQDGAGQSETQHF
.	TRBV5-6	TRBJ2-7	12	many	TGTGCCAGCAGCTTGAGGGCCCTCGAGCAGTACTTC	CASSLRALEQYF
.	TRBV7-2	TRBJ1-6	15	.	TGTGCCAGCAGCTTAGGACAGCTAGTTAATTCACCCCTCCACTTT	CASSLGQLVNSPLHF
.	TRBV18	TRBJ2-7	14	.	TGTGCCAGCTCACCCTTGGGTAGAGCCCACGAGCAGTACTTC	CASSPLGRAHEQYF
TRBD1	TRBV7-6	TRBJ2-5	14	.	TGTGCCAGCAGCTGGGGGACAGGGGAAGAGACCCAGTACTTC	CASSWGTGEETQYF
TRBD2	TRBV2	TRBJ2-5	16	.	TGTGCCAGCACTCTAAACCGACTAGCGGGAGGAGAGACCCAGTACTTC	CASTLNRLAGGETQYF
.	TRBV12-3/TRBV12-4	TRBJ1-2	11	.	TGTGCCAGCAGTCCCCTCTATGGCTACACCTTC	CASSPLYGYTF
TRBD1	TRBV5-5	TRBJ1-2	14	many	TGTGCCAGCAGCTCGACAGGGACCAACTATGGCTACACCTTC	CASSSTGTNYGYTF
.	TRBV6-1	TRBJ2-1	14	.	TGTGCCAGCAGTGATGGGGTTCCCGGTAATGAGCAGTTCTTC	CASSDGVPGNEQFF
TRBD2	TRBV20-1	TRBJ2-7	16	.	TGCAGTGCTGAGATAGCGGGAGGTTCTAGCTCCTACGAGCAGTACTTC	CSAEIAGGSSSYEQYF
.	TRBV10-3	TRBJ2-7	15	.	TGTGCCATCAGTGATCCCGGCGACAGCTCCTACGAGCAGTACTTC	CAISDPGDSSYEQYF
.	TRBV4-1	TRBJ2-7	14	few	TGCGCCAGCAGCCAAGGGACAGATGGGGGCGAGCAGTACTTC	CASSQGTDGGEQYF